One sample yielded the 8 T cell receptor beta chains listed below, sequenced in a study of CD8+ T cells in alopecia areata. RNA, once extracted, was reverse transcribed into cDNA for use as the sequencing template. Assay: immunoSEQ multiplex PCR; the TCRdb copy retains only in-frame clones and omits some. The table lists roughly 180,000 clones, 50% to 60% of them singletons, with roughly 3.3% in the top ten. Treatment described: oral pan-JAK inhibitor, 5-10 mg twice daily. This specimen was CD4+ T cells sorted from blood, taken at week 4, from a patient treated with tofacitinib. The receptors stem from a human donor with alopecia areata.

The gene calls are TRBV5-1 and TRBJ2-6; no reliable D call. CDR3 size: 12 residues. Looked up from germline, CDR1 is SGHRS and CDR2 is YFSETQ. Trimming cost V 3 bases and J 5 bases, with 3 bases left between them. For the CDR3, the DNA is TGCGCCAGCAGCTCGTGGGCCAACGTCCTGACTTTC. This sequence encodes CASSSWANVLTF. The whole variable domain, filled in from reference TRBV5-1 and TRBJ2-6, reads KAGVTQTPRYLIKTRGQQVTLSCSPISGHRSVSWYQQTPGQGLQFLFEYFSETQRNKGNFPGRFSGRQFSNSRSEMNVSTLELGDSALYLCASSSWANVLTFGAGSRLTVL.

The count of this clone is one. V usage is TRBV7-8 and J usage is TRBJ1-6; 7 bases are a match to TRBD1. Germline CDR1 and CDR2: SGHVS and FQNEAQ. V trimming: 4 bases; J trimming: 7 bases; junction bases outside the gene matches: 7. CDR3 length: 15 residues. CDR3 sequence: CASSSPGTANSPLHF. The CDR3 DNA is TGTGCCAGCAGCTCTCCCGGGACAGCAAATTCACCCCTCCACTTT.

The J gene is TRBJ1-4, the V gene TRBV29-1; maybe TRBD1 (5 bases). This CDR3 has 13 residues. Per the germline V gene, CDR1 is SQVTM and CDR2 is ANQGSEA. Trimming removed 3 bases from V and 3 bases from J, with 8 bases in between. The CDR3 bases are TGCAGCGTTGAGCCCAGGGCTAATGAAAAACTGTTTTTT. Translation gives CSVEPRANEKLFF.

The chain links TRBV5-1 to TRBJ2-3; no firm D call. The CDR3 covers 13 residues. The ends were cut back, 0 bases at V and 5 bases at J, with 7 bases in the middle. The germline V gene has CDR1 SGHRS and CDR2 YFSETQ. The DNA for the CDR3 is TGCGCCAGCAGCTTGGCCGTCGGAGATACGCAGTATTTT. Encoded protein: CASSLAVGDTQYF. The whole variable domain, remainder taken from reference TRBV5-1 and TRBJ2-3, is KAGVTQTPRYLIKTRGQQVTLSCSPISGHRSVSWYQQTPGQGLQFLFEYFSETQRNKGNFPGRFSGRQFSNSRSEMNVSTLELGDSALYLCASSLAVGDTQYFGPGTRLTVL.

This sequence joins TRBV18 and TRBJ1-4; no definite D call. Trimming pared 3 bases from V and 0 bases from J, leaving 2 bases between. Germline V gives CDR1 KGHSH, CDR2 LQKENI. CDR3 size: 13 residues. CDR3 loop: CASSPATNEKLFF. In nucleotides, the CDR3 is TGTGCCAGCTCACCTGCAACTAATGAAAAACTGTTTTTT.

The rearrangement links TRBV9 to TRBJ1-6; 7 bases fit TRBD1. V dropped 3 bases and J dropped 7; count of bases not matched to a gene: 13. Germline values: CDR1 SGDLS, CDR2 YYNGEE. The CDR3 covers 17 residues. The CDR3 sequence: CASSARDLGQLNSPLHF. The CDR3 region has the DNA TGTGCCAGCAGCGCCCGGGACTTGGGACAGCTAAATTCACCCCTCCACTTT.

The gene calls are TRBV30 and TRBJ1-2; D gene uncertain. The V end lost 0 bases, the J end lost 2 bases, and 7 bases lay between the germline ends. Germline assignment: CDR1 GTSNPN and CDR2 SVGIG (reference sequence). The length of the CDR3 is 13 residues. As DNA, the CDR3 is TGTGCCTGGAGTGTAAGCGGGAACTATGGCTACACCTTC. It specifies CAWSVSGNYGYTF.

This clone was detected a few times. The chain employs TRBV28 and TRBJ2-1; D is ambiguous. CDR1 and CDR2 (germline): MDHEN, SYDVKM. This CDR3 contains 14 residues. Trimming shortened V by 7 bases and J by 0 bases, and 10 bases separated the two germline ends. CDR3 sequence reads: CASKSGSSYNEQFF. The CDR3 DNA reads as TGTGCCAGCAAATCAGGTAGCTCCTACAATGAGCAGTTCTTC.